The text below deals with one TCR beta chain. What it binds is not known. One entry per CDR3 protein results from TCRdb running MiXCR on the 5' RACE reads. The sample holds around 200,000 distinct CDR3 sequences, over 7.5% seen once. The sample comes from a study of T-cell memory formation after mild COVID-19. Background on the study: TCR clustering was largely donor specific. Study results and limitations: Later expanders leaned CD4+, whereas clones that contracted between day 15 and 85 were balanced CD4/CD8.

Germline V gives CDR1 SEHNR, CDR2 FQNEAQ (reference sequence). The CDR3 spans 11 residues. V shed 5 bases and J shed 7 bases, with 8 bases lying between them. The clonotype comes from a man in his late teens or twenties who had mild COVID-19 (a few samples of this study predate the infection). Cell type and time point are not known. Source material: PBMCs or a T cell subset sorted from them (not recorded which). V is TRBV7-9 and J is TRBJ1-1, with D hard to call. CDR3 DNA: TGTGCCAGCAGCCCCAGCAGTGAAGCTTTCTTT. It is translated as CASSPSSEAFF.